The 22 T cell receptor beta chains listed next were all sequenced from one sample in a study of graft-versus-host responses after intestinal transplantation. TCRdb's copy holds only in-frame clones and misses some; the assay was immunoSEQ multiplex PCR. The repertoire consists of roughly 46,000 clones, with 85% to 95% occurring once and the leading ten covering over 4.5%. This material consisted of PBMCs, taken around 790 days after a first intestinal transplant, on the day of a second. The receptor source for this set is a human patient who received an intestinal transplant, so some T cells may come from the graft donor.

V gene TRBV6-5 combines with J gene TRBJ2-7, with D possibly called TRBD1 or TRBD2 (7 bases each). Germline-derived CDR1 and CDR2 are MNHEY and SVGAGI. V was pared by 2 bases and J by 6 bases, with 17 bases between. This CDR3 spans 15 amino acids. The CDR3 loop is CASSYPRGGDLEQYF. For the CDR3, the DNA is TGTGCCAGCAGTTACCCCAGGGGGGGGGATCTCGAGCAGTACTTC.

The V call is TRBV28, the J call TRBJ2-1; a possible D gene is TRBD2 (5 bases). V was clipped by 3 bases and J by 1 base, with 7 bases between them. Looked up from germline, CDR1 is MDHEN and CDR2 is SYDVKM. The CDR3 runs to 14 residues. As DNA, the CDR3 is TGTGCCAGCAGTTTTCCGGGATCCTACAATGAGCAGTTCTTC. Protein: CASSFPGSYNEQFF.

This chain connects TRBV7-2 to TRBJ2-3; D is possibly TRBD1 (5 bases). The germline V and J ends were trimmed by 5 bases and 6 bases, with 15 bases remaining between them. The CDR3 is made up of 14 amino acids. CDR1 is SGHTA and CDR2 is FQGNSA in the germline V gene. CDR3 DNA: TGTGCCAGCAGCCAAGACAGAGACGGGGATACGCAGTATTTT. The encoded protein is CASSQDRDGDTQYF.

The chain recombines TRBV27 with TRBJ2-5; D may be TRBD2 (5 bases). V lost 5 bases and J lost 1, with 14 bases in between. Germline assignment: CDR1 MNHEY and CDR2 SMNVEV (reference sequence). The CDR3 length is 15 residues. CDR3: CASSPSSWAQETQYF. The CDR3 DNA sequence: TGTGCCAGCAGTCCCTCTAGCTGGGCCCAAGAGACCCAGTACTTC.

J is TRBJ2-1 and V is TRBV5-1; TRBD2 aligns across 12 bases. Per germline, CDR1 SGHRS and CDR2 YFSETQ. The CDR3 spans 15 residues. V lost 0 bases to trimming and J lost 6 bases; unmatched junction nucleotides: 1. In DNA form, the CDR3 reads TGCGCCAGCAGCTTGGTGACTAGCGGGAGCAATGAGCAGTTCTTC. Its protein is CASSLVTSGSNEQFF. Full variable domain (rest looked up from reference TRBV5-1 and TRBJ2-1): KAGVTQTPRYLIKTRGQQVTLSCSPISGHRSVSWYQQTPGQGLQFLFEYFSETQRNKGNFPGRFSGRQFSNSRSEMNVSTLELGDSALYLCASSLVTSGSNEQFFGPGTRLTVL.

The chain joins TRBV28 to TRBJ1-2, with 7 bases aligning to TRBD1. Trimming at V came to 1 base and at J to 4 bases, leaving 6 bases not matched to a gene. CDR3 length: 15 amino acids. CDR1 is MDHEN and CDR2 is SYDVKM in the germline V gene. The CDR3 bases are TGTGCCAGCAGTTTATCGACGGCAGGGGGCTATGGCTACACCTTC. It translates to CASSLSTAGGYGYTF.

The V call is TRBV6-5, the J call TRBJ2-1; 10 positions agree with TRBD2. Germline values: CDR1 MNHEY, CDR2 SVGAGI. The trim removed 8 bases at V and 6 bases at J, leaving 4 bases unmatched. The CDR3 is 13 amino acids. The CDR3 DNA reads as TGTGCCAGCCTAGCGGGAGTGACCAATGAGCAGTTCTTC. This sequence encodes CASLAGVTNEQFF.

The V and J genes are TRBV4-1 and TRBJ2-1, with D unclear. CDR1 is MGHRA and CDR2 is YSYEKL in the germline V gene. With 4 bases removed from V and 2 bases from J, the gap between germline ends came to 6 bases. The CDR3 covers 13 residues. The CDR3 here is CASSPYTYNEQFF. The CDR3 coding sequence is TGCGCCAGCAGCCCCTATACCTACAATGAGCAGTTCTTC.

About this clone itself: Relative to the germline gene, one junction end is altered; a read error may explain this. V usage is TRBV18 and J usage is TRBJ1-1; 8 bases map to TRBD1. Germline assignment: CDR1 KGHSH and CDR2 LQKENI. CDR3 size: 15 residues. The CDR3 coding sequence is TGTGCCAGCTCGGGCACGGGGGGACAGGCAACTGGAGCTTTCTTT. Residues: CASSGTGGQATGAFF.

The V and J genes are TRBV5-1 and TRBJ2-7; 7 positions agree with TRBD1. With V trimmed by 2 bases and J by 4 bases, 6 bases remained unmatched. The length of the CDR3 is 14 residues. Germline-derived CDR1 and CDR2 are SGHRS and YFSETQ. CDR3 residues: CASSFSGQIYEQYF. As DNA, the CDR3 is TGCGCCAGCAGCTTCTCGGGACAGATATACGAGCAGTACTTC.

The V call is TRBV7-2, the J call TRBJ2-7; D might be TRBD2 (6 bases). V was shortened by 5 bases and J by 2 bases, with 16 bases between the two germline ends. The CDR3 has 15 residues. Germline CDR1 reads SGHTA; CDR2 reads FQGNSA. The CDR3 coding sequence is TGTGCCAGCAGCCCCCAAAGCGGGCCCACCTACGAGCAGTACTTC. Its protein is CASSPQSGPTYEQYF.

The chain links TRBV5-4 to TRBJ2-7; D is undetermined. Germline V gene lookup returns CDR1 SGHNT and CDR2 YYREEE (reference sequence). The V and J ends lost 0 bases and 2 bases respectively, with 6 bases between them. The CDR3 spans 13 residues. In DNA, the CDR3 is TGTGCCAGCAGCTTGGGAACGACCTACGAGCAGTACTTC. As protein: CASSLGTTYEQYF.

This chain uses TRBV5-1 with TRBJ2-1; 10 bases fit TRBD2. This CDR3 region has 16 residues. Germline CDR1 is SGHRS and CDR2 is YFSETQ. V shed 1 base, J shed 5 bases, and the junction held 6 bases outside the gene matches. The DNA for the CDR3 is TGCGCCAGCAGCTTGACTAGCGGGATGCGAAACAATGAGCAGTTCTTC. Protein product: CASSLTSGMRNNEQFF.

The chain links TRBV27 to TRBJ1-1, with 8 bases fitting TRBD1. Germline trimming cut 5 bases from V and 4 bases from J; bases unmatched to any gene: 9. The CDR3 loop spans 15 amino acids. Germline CDR1 and CDR2: MNHEY and SMNVEV (reference sequence). CDR3 nucleotide sequence: TGTGCCAGCAGTCCCCGCGGCAGGGGGCCCACTGAAGCTTTCTTT. Translated, it gives CASSPRGRGPTEAFF.

The chain employs TRBV21-1 and TRBJ2-1; the D call TRBD1 from the table was never checked on the DNA. TRBV21-1 is a pseudogene segment. CDR3 length: 15 residues. The CDR3 spells CASSPRLGARNEQFF. The CDR3 DNA sequence: TGTGCCAGCAGCCCCCGTTTGGGGGCGCGCAATGAGCAGTTCTTC.

The chain uses TRBV18 and TRBJ2-3; D could derive from TRBD1 or TRBD2 (6 bases each). Trimming removed 4 bases from V and 8 bases from J, with 19 bases in between. The CDR3 sequence is 15 residues long. Germline CDR1 and CDR2: KGHSH and LQKENI. CDR3 sequence: CASSQDSGGYGTQYF. In DNA, the CDR3 is TGTGCCAGCTCACAAGACTCCGGGGGCTACGGTACGCAGTATTTT.

The chain employs TRBV5-6 and TRBJ2-3, with 7 bases aligning to TRBD2. This CDR3 has 16 amino acids. Germline CDR1 reads SGHDT; CDR2 reads YYEEEE. J lost 3 bases, V lost 1 base, and 8 bases had no gene match. For the CDR3, the DNA is TGTGCCAGCAGCTTGTCGGGCGGGAGATGGACAGATACGCAGTATTTT. This translates into CASSLSGGRWTDTQYF.

The chain employs TRBV10-2 and TRBJ2-5, with 11 bases lining up with TRBD2. Germline assignment: CDR1 WSHSY and CDR2 SAAADI. J was trimmed by 5 bases and V by 5 bases; bases with no gene match: 7. The CDR3 sequence is 15 residues long. The CDR3 region is CASSSLAGGFETQYF. CDR3 nucleotides: TGCGCCAGCAGTAGCCTAGCGGGAGGTTTTGAGACCCAGTACTTC.

The rearrangement links TRBV5-3 to TRBJ2-4, with D perhaps being TRBD1 or TRBD2 (5 bases each). TRBV5-3 is sorted into the ORF group, with uncertain function. Deletions cut 5 bases from V and 0 bases from J, with 27 bases between. CDR3 length: 20 residues. CDR3: CARSGKGSSQNFTAKNIQYF. CDR3 in DNA: TGTGCCAGAAGTGGGAAGGGGTCTAGCCAGAATTTTACAGCCAAAAACATTCAGTACTTC.

The chain joins TRBV9 to TRBJ2-5; tentative D call: TRBD2 (5 bases). The CDR3 covers 12 residues. V lost 4 bases, J lost 4 bases, and 8 bases lay in between. Looked up from germline, CDR1 is SGDLS and CDR2 is YYNGEE. In DNA, the CDR3 is TGTGCCAGCAGCACGGGGAGAGAGACCCAGTACTTC. This gives the protein CASSTGRETQYF.

This clone was seen just once. The chain is built from TRBV9 and TRBJ1-3; D is uncertain. Trimming took off 1 base at V and 0 bases at J, with 8 bases between the two ends. From germline, CDR1 is SGDLS and CDR2 YYNGEE. This CDR3 comprises 15 residues. The CDR3 region is CASSVNIASGNTIYF. The CDR3 DNA sequence: TGTGCCAGCAGCGTAAACATCGCCTCTGGAAACACCATATATTTT. The full variable domain, rest sourced from reference TRBV9 and TRBJ1-3, is DSGVTQTPKHLITATGQRVTLRCSPRSGDLSVYWYQQSLDQGLQFLIQYYNGEERAKGNILERFSAQQFPDLHSELNLSSLELGDSALYFCASSVNIASGNTIYFGEGSWLTVV.

V and J are TRBV30 and TRBJ2-3; D is ambiguous. The V end was cut by 2 bases, the J end by 3 bases, with 9 bases between. The germline V gene has CDR1 GTSNPN and CDR2 SVGIG (reference sequence). The CDR3 totals 13 residues. CDR3 sequence (DNA): TGTGCCTGGAGTAGGATAGGGACAGATACGCAGTATTTT. It translates to CAWSRIGTDTQYF.